These 16 T cell receptor beta chains came from one sample sequenced in a study of blood T cells in healthy people across ages. For the second PCR, which ran for 7 to 11 cycles, a sample-barcoded 5' primer and a J-beta primer mix were used. TCRdb recomputed calls from the 5' RACE reads with MiXCR, one row per CDR3 protein. The data show about 1.5 million distinct CDR3 sequences, 35% to 45% seen once. The sequenced sample was blood. The receptors come from a woman aged 18-29 years in good health.

The chain joins TRBV9 to TRBJ2-7, with D uncertain. CDR3 length: 14 residues. Between the trimmed V and J ends, which lost 1 base and 3 bases, there was a span of 11 bases. The germline gives CDR1 SGDLS, CDR2 YYNGEE. The CDR3 sequence is CASSVSIDHYEQYF. The CDR3 DNA reads TGTGCCAGCAGCGTAAGCATAGATCACTACGAGCAGTACTTC.

The chain uses TRBV4-1 and TRBJ1-2; TRBD1 is a possible D gene (6 bases). CDR1 and CDR2 (germline): MGHRA, YSYEKL. This CDR3 is 15 amino acids long. V lost 4 bases and J lost 5, with 17 bases in between. The CDR3 sequence: CASSRIQGQSYGYTF. As DNA, the CDR3 is TGCGCCAGCAGCCGCATACAGGGTCAGAGTTATGGCTACACCTTC.

The rearrangement uses TRBV29-1 and TRBJ2-5; 8 bases match TRBD2. The length of the CDR3 is 14 residues. Germline assignment: CDR1 SQVTM and CDR2 ANQGSEA. V gave up 3 bases and J gave up 11 bases; unmatched junction bases: 14. The CDR3 region is CSVDEAGDYNEQYF. In nucleotides, the CDR3 is TGCAGCGTTGACGAAGCGGGGGATTACAATGAGCAGTACTTC.

The chain carries TRBV29-1 and TRBJ2-5, with D perhaps TRBD1 or TRBD2 (6 bases each). The CDR3 is made up of 14 amino acids. The V end lost 2 bases, the J end lost 5 bases, and 15 bases lay between the germline ends. Germline loops: CDR1 SQVTM, CDR2 ANQGSEA. In nucleotides, the CDR3 is TGCAGCGTTGAAACACCGGGGGCGGGCGAGACCCAGTACTTC. It is translated as CSVETPGAGETQYF. Full variable domain (remainder filled in from reference TRBV29-1 and TRBJ2-5): SAVISQKPSRDICQRGTSLTIQCQVDSQVTMMFWYRQQPGQSLTLIATANQGSEATYESGFVIDKFPISRPNLTFSTLTVSNMSPEDSSIYLCSVETPGAGETQYFGPGTRLLVL.

This clonotype was seen a handful of times. The chain combines TRBV12-3 or TRBV12-4 with TRBJ2-2; D perhaps matches TRBD1 (5 bases). This CDR3 is 15 amino acids long. The V and J ends lost 6 bases and 3 bases respectively, with 14 bases between them. The CDR3 spells CASSTRQRHTGELFF. The CDR3 DNA reads TGTGCCAGCAGCACCCGACAGCGACACACCGGGGAGCTGTTTTTT.

In its sample, this clonotype was seen a few times. V usage is TRBV20-1 and J usage is TRBJ2-1; the match to TRBD2 covers 11 bases. The CDR3 loop spans 14 amino acids. V dropped 2 bases and J dropped 9; count of bases not matched to a gene: 6. Germline CDR1 reads DFQATT; CDR2 reads SNEGSKA (reference sequence). The CDR3 is CSARLAGGLGEQFF. As DNA, the CDR3 is TGCAGTGCTAGATTAGCGGGAGGGCTGGGTGAGCAGTTCTTC.

This clonotype appeared a few times. The V call is TRBV7-2, the J call TRBJ1-6, with 8 bases identical to TRBD1. CDR1 and CDR2 from the germline V gene are SGHTA and FQGNSA. This CDR3 is built from 14 residues. The V and J ends lost 4 bases and 7 bases, in that order; junction bases with no gene match: 3. The CDR3 loop is CASSSRGQNSPLHF. The CDR3 nucleotides are TGTGCCAGCAGCTCCAGGGGGCAGAATTCACCCCTCCACTTT.

This clonotype was detected only a few times. The genes are TRBV3-1 and TRBJ2-3; D is possibly TRBD2 (6 bases). V lost 1 base, J lost 6 bases, and 20 bases lay in between. Germline values: CDR1 LGHDT, CDR2 YNNKEL (reference sequence). There are 17 residues in the CDR3. The CDR3 sequence is CASSQGVISGGEDTQYF. CDR3 sequence (DNA): TGTGCCAGCAGCCAAGGGGTTATTAGCGGTGGAGAGGATACGCAGTATTTT.

This sequence joins TRBV20-1 and TRBJ1-1, with D hard to call. Germline V gene lookup returns CDR1 DFQATT and CDR2 SNEGSKA (reference sequence). Trimming took 3 bases from V and 1 from J, leaving 9 bases between them. The CDR3 has 13 amino acids. This CDR3 reads CSASVSANTEAFF. CDR3 DNA: TGCAGTGCTAGTGTATCAGCGAACACTGAAGCTTTCTTT.

V gene TRBV6-5 combines with J gene TRBJ1-6, with D unclear. The CDR3 sequence is 15 residues long. Germline lookup yields CDR1 MNHEY and CDR2 SVGAGI. The V gene lost 9 bases and the J gene lost 7 bases, with 19 bases spanning the gap. In DNA form, the CDR3 reads TGTGCCAGTCGTGACTCCGGGAGGTTCAATTCACCCCTCCACTTT. This sequence encodes CASRDSGRFNSPLHF.

The chain employs TRBV27 and TRBJ2-1, with D tentatively TRBD1 (5 bases). CDR3 length: 14 amino acids. Per germline, CDR1 MNHEY and CDR2 SMNVEV (reference sequence). V lost 3 bases to trimming and J lost 12 bases, with 18 bases between them. CDR3 sequence (DNA): TGTGCCAGCAGTTTCGCTGACAGACCCTTTGGGCAGTTCTTC. It encodes CASSFADRPFGQFF.

This clonotype occurred once. The rearrangement joins TRBV4-2 to TRBJ2-7, with 8 bases that match TRBD1. V shed 1 base and J 3 bases; nucleotides not matched to a gene: 5. This CDR3 comprises 15 residues. CDR1 and CDR2 from the germline V gene are LGHNA and YNFKEQ. CDR3 nucleotides: TGTGCCAGCAGCCAAGTTTCCGGACAGGGCTACGAGCAGTACTTC. This codes for CASSQVSGQGYEQYF.

This clonotype turned up a few times. The gene calls are TRBV30 and TRBJ1-4; unclear D gene. V was cut by 3 bases and J by 3 bases, with 14 bases left in between. Per the germline V gene, CDR1 is GTSNPN and CDR2 is SVGIG (reference sequence). This CDR3 region has 15 residues. CDR3 coding DNA: TGTGCCTGGAGGTTAGGTGGCATCCCTAATGAAAAACTGTTTTTT. This gives the protein CAWRLGGIPNEKLFF.

This chain uses TRBV9 with TRBJ2-1; 11 nucleotides align to TRBD2. The J segment lost 8 bases and the V segment lost 5 bases, leaving 9 bases of the junction unmatched. The CDR3 consists of 15 residues. Germline CDR1 is SGDLS and CDR2 is YYNGEE. The CDR3 here is CASRDGTSGVYEQFF. The DNA of the CDR3 is TGTGCCAGCAGAGACGGGACTAGCGGAGTCTATGAGCAGTTCTTC.

This clonotype was observed a few times. V and J are TRBV4-3 and TRBJ1-2; possible D gene TRBD1, 5 bases. CDR3 length: 15 amino acids. From germline, CDR1 is LGHNA and CDR2 YSLEER. V was pared by 0 bases and J by 1 base, with 9 bases between. Here the CDR3 DNA reads TGCGCCAGCAGCCAAGATGGGGACGGTAACTATGGCTACACCTTC. It codes for CASSQDGDGNYGYTF.

This clonotype was recorded a few times. The chain uses TRBV20-1 and TRBJ2-3; 11 bases align to TRBD2. V was clipped by 1 base and J by 0 bases; unmatched bases: 3. The CDR3 length is 16 residues. Germline V gives CDR1 DFQATT, CDR2 SNEGSKA (reference sequence). Here the CDR3 reads CSARGTSGSSTDTQYF. The CDR3, as DNA: TGCAGTGCTAGAGGGACTAGCGGGTCTAGCACAGATACGCAGTATTTT.